This TCR beta chain was found in a study of identical twins (dated by TCRdb to 2016 to 2017). Turning to the overall study: TCR alpha and beta repertoires from monozygotic twins, unrelated adults of various ages and cord blood were deep-sequenced to test whether fetal clonotypes persist. To rule out contamination, replicate twin experiments were performed at different times with different library preparation protocols.

Trimming costs V 5 bases and J 6 bases, and their ends lie 15 bases apart. Its CDR3 holds 14 amino acids, cysteine through phenylalanine. Only the CDR3 portion is preserved as DNA: 42 bases, with reading frame beginning at the first base. Only healthy Caucasian donors were included. Three pairs of female monozygotic twins, all aged about 18 to 30 years, made up the twin cohort. Positive isolation kits from Invitrogen were used to isolate CD4+ and CD8+ T cell populations. Broad study findings and their caveats: Because the same donors could not be followed over many years, the conclusions relied on cross-sectional statistical analysis. Zero-insertion analyses could be partly confounded by invariant T cells such as MAIT and iNKT, although diverse VJ usage argued against such confounding for most clonotypes. A weaker excess of twin sharing was found in beta out-of-frame sequences because the signal-to-noise ratio was lowered by fewer shared sequences. Out-of-frame TCR alpha sharing in monozygotic twins was systematically underestimated by recombination models, whereas sharing between unrelated individuals was in agreement with the recombination models. Compared with coincidental sharing between unrelated individuals, an excess of low generation-probability sequences was observed among out-of-frame TCR alpha sequences shared between twins. Fewer insertions were carried by abundant cord blood beta clonotypes; a weaker similar trend was observed in young adult naive repertoires, while no such trend was observed in memory repertoires.

Libraries were built with 5' RACE. TCRdb records Illumina HiSeq 2000 as the sequencer. A universal primer binding site was added through template switching, and the final cDNA carried a unique molecular identifier so that TCR cDNA molecules could be counted accurately. Specific primers in the conserved constant-segment region were used to synthesize first-strand cDNA for TCR alpha and beta chains. To control for contamination, every cDNA library carried two barcodes: a SMART-Mk sample barcode plus Illumina barcodes. TruSeq adapter sequences and Illumina sample barcodes were added in two successive PCR steps. TCR alpha and beta cDNA libraries were sequenced on the Illumina HiSeq platform with custom primers. On the study's bioinformatics: MiGEC processed the raw reads to extract unique molecular identifiers, while MiXCR was used to determine the CDR3 positions. For each individual, recombination models were inferred using an EM algorithm with the repgenHMM and IGoR tools. Shared clonotypes were analyzed with the tcR package in R, and sharing was normalized by the product of cloneset sizes. Out-of-frame nonproductive sequences were analyzed to study raw recombination free of thymic and clonal selection effects. In-frame beta chains were kept once TCRdb had trimmed the public reads at Q25 with fastp and called clones with MiXCR. Every entry covers one CDR3 protein and lists the most common genes and DNA from its rows. The V and J calls, along with clone size, are taken from TCRdb and not from the paper's own processing. The sample records fewer than 250,000 distinct CDR3 sequences, 15% to 20% of which are singletons. The ten top clones hold over 35% of the sample.

As concerns this clonotype: This receptor's antigen is unknown. Nothing much larger sits one base from this clone, and base qualities are not available.

These same records also appear under a second study, on T cells expressing NK-cell markers. As noted in the second study: TCR beta-chain repertoires were profiled in sorted CD3+CD56+NKG2C+, CD3+CD56+NKG2C- and CD3+CD56-NKG2C+ T-cell subsets from several donors. Among the eight sequenced donors, seven were HCMV-seropositive and one was HCMV-seronegative. In several experiments an anti-gammadeltaTCR antibody was added to restrict sorting to alphabetaTCR-expressing T cells. In more than five donors, the dominant CD3+CD56+NKG2C+ clonotypes ranked among the top 10 CD8+ clonotypes, making up about 1.0-8% of CD8+ T cells. Those dominant clonotypes were again the most abundant among CD3+CD56-NKG2C+ cells in a few donors, at roughly 25-65%. Whether the expanded NKG2C-expressing T cell clones were specific for HCMV antigens was left unclear. The eight sequenced donors were randomly selected healthy volunteers, three men and five women. HCMV-specific IgG was detected in serum with a commercial ELISA kit to determine HCMV serostatus. MIGEC handled demultiplexing of the reads and grouping by UMI, while MiTCR was used to assemble and quantify clonotypes. Only TCR cDNA sequences supported by at least two reads were kept to exclude erroneous sequences. Downstream repertoire analysis used the tcR package, and clonotypes were matched across fractions by CDR3 nucleotide sequence plus V segment. VDJmatch was used to annotate antigen specificity against VDJdb, with one amino acid substitution in CDR3 allowed.

Sample: CD8+ T cells sorted from blood. This sequence uses TRBV12-3 or TRBV12-4 and TRBJ2-3; the D gene is perhaps TRBD2, from 6 matching bases. The TCR was taken from a woman under 30 in good health. The CDR3 in this case is CASSSPGAGDTQYF. The nucleotides are TGTGCCAGCAGTAGTCCTGGGGCGGGGGATACGCAGTATTTT.